One TCR beta chain is described in this entry. The antigen is undetermined. The data were taken from a study of cytomegalovirus exposure and HLA in healthy donors. This CDR3 spans 15 amino acids. Germline CDR1 reads SGHVS; CDR2 reads FQNEAQ. V was trimmed by 9 bases and J by 4 bases, leaving 21 bases between them. The study's findings and limits: Researchers catalogued approximately 170 TCR beta chains as cytomegalovirus-associated. Rarity held for most TCR sequences, but there were some public TCRs that occurred in many donors.

Libraries were prepared by immunoSEQ multiplex PCR; TCRdb keeps only in-frame clonotypes and omits some of them. The sample carries 150,000 to 200,000 clones, about four fifths recorded once. Material for sequencing was PBMCs. V and J are TRBV7-8 and TRBJ1-1; D is ambiguous. The receptor comes from a man aged 25-40 years in good health and CMV-seropositive. CDR3 protein: CASRSEYGWVTEAFF. Written as DNA, the CDR3 is TGTGCCAGTCGGTCGGAATACGGGTGGGTCACTGAAGCTTTCTTT.